This T cell receptor (beta chain) emerged from a study of early T cells in non-severe SARS-CoV-2 infection (dated by TCRdb to the early 2020s). Describing the broader study: Because TCR sequencing relied on bulk RNA taken from unsorted whole blood, pairing of alpha and beta chains was not possible. Findings and caveats that apply to the study as a whole: VDJdb matching was skewed toward anti-spike CD8 responses and likely underestimated virus-specific expansions, missing private and CD4 specificities.

This was a case-control study nested in a cohort of healthcare workers in London, UK, who had nasopharyngeal swab PCR tests and blood samples taken every week. Healthcare workers were enrolled in the week of the UK lockdown, from 23 to 31 March 2020, and were followed every week for up to roughly 16 weeks. Library creation used 5' RACE. These reads were obtained on a NextSeq 500. To correct for sequencing error and PCR bias, the TCR library protocol tagged individual cDNA molecules with unique molecular identifiers. Both TCR alpha and beta chains were sequenced, and tight co-correlation was observed between alpha and beta sequence abundances in each sample. The original pipeline was this. V gene, J gene and CDR3 annotation of TCR sequences was performed with Decombinator V4. Expanded TCRs were defined as changing significantly between any two time points under a Poisson model with p below 0.0001. TCR abundances were normalised to the total number of TCRs sequenced per sample and expressed as counts per million. VDJdb, accessed 1 November 2021, was searched for CMV, EBV and SARS-CoV-2 annotated TCRs, excluding TCRs annotated for multiple antigens. The raw public reads went through TCRdb reprocessing: fastp at Q25, MiXCR clone calling, in-frame beta chains kept. Records with the same CDR3 protein are collapsed into one entry carrying the most frequent genes and DNA. None of the V and J calls come from the authors' own analysis; TCRdb made them. This sample gives approximately 69,000 distinct CDR3 sequences in total; roughly a tenth of them show up just once. 5.9% of the sample goes to the ten largest clones.

This clonotype was recorded at least ten times. The antigen this receptor binds is unknown. No quality values exist for individual bases; no much larger clone is one base distant. This TCR derives from an adult who was a healthcare worker with PCR-confirmed SARS-CoV-2 infection or an uninfected control (not recorded which). The material sequenced was whole blood.

At the DNA level, the sequence is TGTGCCAGCAGCTTAGGGGCGGCCGGGGAGCTGTTTTTT. The encoded protein is CASSLGAAGELFF. The rearrangement combines TRBV7-9 with TRBJ2-2; the D gene cannot be resolved reliably. From the cysteine through the phenylalanine, the CDR3 covers 13 amino acids. Only the CDR3 part of the read is kept: 39 bases, read in frame from the first base. V gives up 1 base and J gives up 6 bases, and the segment between their germline ends measures 6 bases. From a lookup of the germline V gene (reference sequence), CDR1 and CDR2 are SEHNR and FQNEAQ.